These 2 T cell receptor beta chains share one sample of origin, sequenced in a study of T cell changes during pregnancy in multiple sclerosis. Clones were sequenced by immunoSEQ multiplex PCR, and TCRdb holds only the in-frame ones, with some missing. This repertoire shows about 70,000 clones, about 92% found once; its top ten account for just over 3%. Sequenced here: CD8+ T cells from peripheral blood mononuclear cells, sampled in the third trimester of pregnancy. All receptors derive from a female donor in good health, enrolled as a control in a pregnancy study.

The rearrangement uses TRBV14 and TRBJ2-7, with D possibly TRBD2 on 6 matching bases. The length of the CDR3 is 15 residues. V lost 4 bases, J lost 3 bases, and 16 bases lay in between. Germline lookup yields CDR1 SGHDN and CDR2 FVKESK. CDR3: CASSPGGRWVYEQYF. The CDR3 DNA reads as TGTGCCAGCAGCCCTGGAGGGAGATGGGTCTACGAGCAGTACTTC.

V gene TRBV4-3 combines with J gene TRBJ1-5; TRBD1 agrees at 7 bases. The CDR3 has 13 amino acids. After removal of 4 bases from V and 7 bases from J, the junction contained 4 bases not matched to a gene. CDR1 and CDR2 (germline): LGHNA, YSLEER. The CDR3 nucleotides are TGCGCCAGCAGCCCTTTAGGGGGCCAGCCCCAGCATTTT. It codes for CASSPLGGQPQHF.